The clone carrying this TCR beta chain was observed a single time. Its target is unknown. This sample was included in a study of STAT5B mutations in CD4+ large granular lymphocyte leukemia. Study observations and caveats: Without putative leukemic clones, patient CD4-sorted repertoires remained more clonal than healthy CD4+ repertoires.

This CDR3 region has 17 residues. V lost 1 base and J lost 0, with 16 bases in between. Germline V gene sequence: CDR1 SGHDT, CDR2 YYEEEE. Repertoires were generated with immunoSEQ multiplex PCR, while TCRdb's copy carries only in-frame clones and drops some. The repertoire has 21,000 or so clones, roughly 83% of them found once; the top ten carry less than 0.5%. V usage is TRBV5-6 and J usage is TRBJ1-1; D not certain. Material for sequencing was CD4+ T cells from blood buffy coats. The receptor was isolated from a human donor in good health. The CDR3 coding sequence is TGTGCCAGCAGCTTGCGAGTGGGAGGAGACATGAACACTGAAGCTTTCTTT. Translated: CASSLRVGGDMNTEAFF.